The TCR beta chain under discussion was sequenced for a study of regulatory T cells in long-lasting Graves disease. Both iRepertoire HTBI primers and Arm-PCR of CDR3 regions were used to build the TCR beta libraries. The authors' processing: The study identified roughly 59 TRBV and 14 to 15 TRBJ segments across samples. TCRdb processed the multiplex PCR reads anew with MiXCR; each CDR3 protein has one entry. It is TCRdb's table, rather than the study itself, that gives the V and J calls and clone size. The sample carries more than 300,000 distinct CDR3 sequences, around 15% recorded once. This CDR3 contains 15 residues. V was trimmed by 3 bases and J by 7 bases, leaving 16 bases between them. Germline assignment: CDR1 SGHKS and CDR2 YYEKEE (reference sequence). This clonotype was detected many times. The time point: newly diagnosed GD, antithyroid drugs for less than 3 months. Making the TCR library involved RNA that had been extracted from PBMCs. EDTA tubes received 7.5 to 9 milliliters of collected peripheral blood.

This TCR derives from a female donor with Graves disease. Sample: peripheral blood mononuclear cells (PBMCs), taken at new diagnosis, from a patient treated with antithyroid drugs. V usage is TRBV5-5 and J usage is TRBJ1-4, with D tentatively TRBD1 (5 bases). DNA for the CDR3: TGTGCCAGCAGCTGGAAAACAGGAGGAGGTGAAAAACTGTTTTTT. Translated: CASSWKTGGGEKLFF. Filled out from reference TRBV5-5 and TRBJ1-4, the complete variable domain reads DAGVTQSPTHLIKTRGQQVTLRCSPISGHKSVSWYQQVLGQGPQFIFQYYEKEERGRGNFPDRFSARQFPNYSSELNVNALLLGDSALYLCASSWKTGGGEKLFFGSGTQLSVL.